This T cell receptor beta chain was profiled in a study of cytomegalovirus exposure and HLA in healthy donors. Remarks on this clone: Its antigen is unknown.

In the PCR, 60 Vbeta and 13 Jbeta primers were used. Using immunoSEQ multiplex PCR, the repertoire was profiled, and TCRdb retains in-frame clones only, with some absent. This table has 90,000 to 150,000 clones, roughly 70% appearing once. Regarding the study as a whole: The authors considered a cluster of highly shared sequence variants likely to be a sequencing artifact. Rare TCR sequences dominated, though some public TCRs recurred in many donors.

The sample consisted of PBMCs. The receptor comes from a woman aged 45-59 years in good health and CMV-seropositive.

CDR3 residues: CASSDNGGPQETQYF. CDR3 sequence (DNA): TGCGCCAGCAGTGATAACGGGGGACCCCAAGAGACCCAGTACTTC. V and J are TRBV10-2 and TRBJ2-5; D perhaps matches TRBD2 (6 bases). Germline V gene sequence: CDR1 WSHSY, CDR2 SAAADI. Trimming cost V 3 bases and J 1 base, with 12 bases left between them. The CDR3 sequence is 15 residues long.